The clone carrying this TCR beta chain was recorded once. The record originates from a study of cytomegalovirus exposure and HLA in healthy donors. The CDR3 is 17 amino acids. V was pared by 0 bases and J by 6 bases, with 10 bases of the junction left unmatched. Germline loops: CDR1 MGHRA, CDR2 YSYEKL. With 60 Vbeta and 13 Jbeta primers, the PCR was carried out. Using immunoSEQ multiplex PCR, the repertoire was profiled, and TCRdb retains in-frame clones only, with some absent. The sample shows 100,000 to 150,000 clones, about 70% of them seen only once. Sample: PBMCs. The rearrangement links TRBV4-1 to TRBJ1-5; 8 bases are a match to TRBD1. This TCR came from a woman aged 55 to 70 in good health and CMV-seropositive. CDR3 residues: CASSQERTGRPAQPQHF. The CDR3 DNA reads TGCGCCAGCAGCCAAGAAAGGACAGGGAGGCCCGCTCAGCCCCAGCATTTT.